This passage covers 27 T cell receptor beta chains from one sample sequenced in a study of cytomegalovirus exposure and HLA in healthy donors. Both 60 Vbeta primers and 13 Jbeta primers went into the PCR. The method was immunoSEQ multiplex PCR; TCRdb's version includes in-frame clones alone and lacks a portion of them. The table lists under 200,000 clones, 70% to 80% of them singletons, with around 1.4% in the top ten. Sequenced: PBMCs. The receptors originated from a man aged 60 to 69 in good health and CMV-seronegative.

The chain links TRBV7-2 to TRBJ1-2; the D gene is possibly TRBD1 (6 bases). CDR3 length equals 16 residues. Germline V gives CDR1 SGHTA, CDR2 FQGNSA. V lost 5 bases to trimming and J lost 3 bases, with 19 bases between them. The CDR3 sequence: CASSRGGGLLDYGYTF. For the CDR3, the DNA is TGTGCCAGCAGCCGCGGGGGCGGGCTACTTGACTATGGCTACACCTTC.

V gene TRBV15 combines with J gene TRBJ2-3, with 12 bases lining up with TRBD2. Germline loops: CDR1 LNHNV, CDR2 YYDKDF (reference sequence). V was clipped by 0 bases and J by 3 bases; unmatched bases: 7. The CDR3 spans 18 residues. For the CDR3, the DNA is TGTGCCACCAGCAGAGATGGTGGACTAGCGGGAATGACAGATACGCAGTATTTT. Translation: CATSRDGGLAGMTDTQYF.

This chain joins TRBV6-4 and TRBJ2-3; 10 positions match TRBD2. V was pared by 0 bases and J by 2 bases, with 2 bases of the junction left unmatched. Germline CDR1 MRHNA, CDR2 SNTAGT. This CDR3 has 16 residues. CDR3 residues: CASSDSSGGATDTQYF. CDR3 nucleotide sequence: TGTGCCAGCAGTGACTCGAGCGGGGGGGCCACAGATACGCAGTATTTT.

DNA of the CDR3: TGTGCCAGCAGCGTATTTCGACAGGGAGGCGAAAAACTGTTTTTT. Translating it yields CASSVFRQGGEKLFF. The rearrangement uses TRBV5-8 and TRBJ1-4, with TRBD1 matching 7 bases. This CDR3 contains 15 residues. CDR1 is SGHTS and CDR2 is YDEGEE in the germline V gene. After removal of 4 bases from V and 8 bases from J, the junction contained 11 bases not matched to a gene.

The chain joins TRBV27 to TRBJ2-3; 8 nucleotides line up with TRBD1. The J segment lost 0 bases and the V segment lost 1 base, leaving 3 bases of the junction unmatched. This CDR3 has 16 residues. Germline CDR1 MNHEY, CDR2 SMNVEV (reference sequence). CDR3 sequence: CASSLLGQGSTDTQYF. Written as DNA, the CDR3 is TGTGCCAGCAGTTTATTAGGACAGGGTAGCACAGATACGCAGTATTTT.

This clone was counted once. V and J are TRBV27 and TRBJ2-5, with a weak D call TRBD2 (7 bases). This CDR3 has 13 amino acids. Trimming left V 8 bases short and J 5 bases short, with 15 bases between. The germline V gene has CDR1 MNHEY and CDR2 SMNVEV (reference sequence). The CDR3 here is CASGGALAETQYF. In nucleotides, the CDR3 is TGTGCCAGCGGGGGGGCCTTGGCGGAGACCCAGTACTTC.

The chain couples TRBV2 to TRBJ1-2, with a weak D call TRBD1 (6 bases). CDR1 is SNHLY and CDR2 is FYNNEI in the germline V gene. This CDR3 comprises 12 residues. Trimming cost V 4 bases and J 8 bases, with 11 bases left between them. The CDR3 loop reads CASSVNREGYTF. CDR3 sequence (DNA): TGTGCCAGCAGTGTAAACAGGGAAGGCTACACCTTC.

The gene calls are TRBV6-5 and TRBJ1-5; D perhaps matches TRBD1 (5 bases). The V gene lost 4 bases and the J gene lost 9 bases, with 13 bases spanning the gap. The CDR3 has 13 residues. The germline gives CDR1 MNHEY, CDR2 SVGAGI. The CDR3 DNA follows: TGTGCCAGCAGTTTGGGCGGGGCCCGGCCCCAGCATTTT. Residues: CASSLGGARPQHF.

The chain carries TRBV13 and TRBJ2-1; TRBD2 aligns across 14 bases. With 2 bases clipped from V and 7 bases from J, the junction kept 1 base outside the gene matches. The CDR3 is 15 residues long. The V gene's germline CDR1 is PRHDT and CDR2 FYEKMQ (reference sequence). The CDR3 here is CASSLRLAGGNEQFF. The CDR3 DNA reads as TGTGCCAGCAGCTTAAGACTAGCGGGAGGGAATGAGCAGTTCTTC.

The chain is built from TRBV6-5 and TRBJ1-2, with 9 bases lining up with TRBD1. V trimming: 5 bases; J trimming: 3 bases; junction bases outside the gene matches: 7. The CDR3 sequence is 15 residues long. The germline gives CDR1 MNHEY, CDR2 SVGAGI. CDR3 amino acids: CASSPTTGGDYGYTF. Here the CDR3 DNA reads TGTGCCAGCAGTCCGACAACAGGGGGCGACTATGGCTACACCTTC.

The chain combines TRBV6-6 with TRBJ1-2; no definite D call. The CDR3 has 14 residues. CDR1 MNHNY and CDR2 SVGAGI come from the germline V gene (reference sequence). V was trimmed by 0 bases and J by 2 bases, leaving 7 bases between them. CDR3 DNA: TGTGCCAGCAGTTACTCGCGTCGAAACTATGGCTACACCTTC. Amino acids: CASSYSRRNYGYTF.

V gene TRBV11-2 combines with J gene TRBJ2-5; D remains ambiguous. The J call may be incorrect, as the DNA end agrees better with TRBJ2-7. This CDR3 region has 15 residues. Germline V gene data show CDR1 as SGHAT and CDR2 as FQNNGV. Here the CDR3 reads CASSLDWAHSGEQYF. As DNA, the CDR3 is TGTGCCAGCAGCTTAGATTGGGCCCATTCCGGCGAGCAGTACTTC.

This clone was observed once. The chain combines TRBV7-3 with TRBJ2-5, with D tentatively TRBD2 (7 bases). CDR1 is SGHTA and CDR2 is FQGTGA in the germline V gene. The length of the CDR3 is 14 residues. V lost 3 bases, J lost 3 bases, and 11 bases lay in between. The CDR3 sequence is CASSFGGPEETQYF. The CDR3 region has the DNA TGTGCCAGCAGCTTCGGGGGGCCAGAAGAGACCCAGTACTTC.

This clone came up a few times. In DNA form, the CDR3 reads TGTGCCAGCAGTAGCCTAGCGGGAGGTTTTACTGAGCAGTTCTTC. As protein: CASSSLAGGFTEQFF. The J gene is TRBJ2-1, the V gene TRBV6-4, with 11 bases identical to TRBD2. The germline V gene encodes CDR1 MRHNA and CDR2 SNTAGT. Trimming removed 5 bases from V and 9 bases from J; junction bases left unmatched: 9. There are 15 residues in the CDR3.

As DNA, the CDR3 is TGTGCCAGCAGTGAATTAGGACAGAACTCCTACGAGCAGTACTTC. It codes for CASSELGQNSYEQYF. V and J are TRBV25-1 and TRBJ2-7, with D perhaps matching TRBD1 (6 bases). This CDR3 spans 15 amino acids. The V end was cut by 1 base, the J end by 0 bases, with 10 bases between. Germline CDR1 MGHDK, CDR2 SYGVNS.

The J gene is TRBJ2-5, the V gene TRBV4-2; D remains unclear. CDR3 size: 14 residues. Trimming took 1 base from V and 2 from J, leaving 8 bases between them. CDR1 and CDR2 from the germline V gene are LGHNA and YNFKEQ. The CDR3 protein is CASSQGHQQETQYF. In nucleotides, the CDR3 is TGTGCCAGCAGCCAAGGACACCAACAAGAGACCCAGTACTTC.

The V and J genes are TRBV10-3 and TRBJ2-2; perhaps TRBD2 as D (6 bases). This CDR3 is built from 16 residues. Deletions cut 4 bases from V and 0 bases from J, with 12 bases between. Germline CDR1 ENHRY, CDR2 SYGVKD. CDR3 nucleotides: TGTGCCATCAGTGCTTGGGACTTGACGAACACCGGGGAGCTGTTTTTT. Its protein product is CAISAWDLTNTGELFF.

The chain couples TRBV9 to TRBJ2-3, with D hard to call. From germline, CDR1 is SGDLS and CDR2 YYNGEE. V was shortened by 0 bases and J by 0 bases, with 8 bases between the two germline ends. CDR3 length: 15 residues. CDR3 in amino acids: CASSVGLLSTDTQYF. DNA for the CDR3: TGTGCCAGCAGCGTAGGACTGCTTAGCACAGATACGCAGTATTTT.

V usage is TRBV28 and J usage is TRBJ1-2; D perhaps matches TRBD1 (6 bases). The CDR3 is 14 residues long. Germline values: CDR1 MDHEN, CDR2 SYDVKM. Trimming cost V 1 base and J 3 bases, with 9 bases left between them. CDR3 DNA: TGTGCCAGCAGTTTATTCCCAGGGGACTATGGCTACACCTTC. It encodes CASSLFPGDYGYTF.

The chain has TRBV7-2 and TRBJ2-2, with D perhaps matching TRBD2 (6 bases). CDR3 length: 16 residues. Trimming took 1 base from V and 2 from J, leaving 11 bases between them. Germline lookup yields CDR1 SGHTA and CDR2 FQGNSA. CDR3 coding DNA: TGTGCCAGCAGCTTAGTGGGGGGTTATAACACCGGGGAGCTGTTTTTT. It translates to CASSLVGGYNTGELFF.

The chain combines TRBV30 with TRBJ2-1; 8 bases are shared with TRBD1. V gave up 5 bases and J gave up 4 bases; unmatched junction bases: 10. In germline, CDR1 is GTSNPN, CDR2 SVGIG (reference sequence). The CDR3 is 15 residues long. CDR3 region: CAWRPGTGLYNEQFF. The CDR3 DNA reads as TGTGCCTGGCGACCCGGGACAGGTCTATACAATGAGCAGTTCTTC.

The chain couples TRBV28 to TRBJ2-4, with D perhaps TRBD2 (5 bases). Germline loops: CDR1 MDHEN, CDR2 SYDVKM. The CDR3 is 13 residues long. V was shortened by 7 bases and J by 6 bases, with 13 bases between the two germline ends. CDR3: CASTGIEGNIQYF. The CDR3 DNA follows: TGTGCCAGCACAGGAATAGAGGGAAACATTCAGTACTTC.

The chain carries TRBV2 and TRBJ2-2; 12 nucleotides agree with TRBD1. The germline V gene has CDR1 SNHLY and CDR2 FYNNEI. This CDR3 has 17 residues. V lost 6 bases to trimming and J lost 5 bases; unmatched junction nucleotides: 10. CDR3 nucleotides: TGTGCCAGCAGCGGGACAGGGGGCGGGGGTATGACCGGGGAGCTGTTTTTT. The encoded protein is CASSGTGGGGMTGELFF.

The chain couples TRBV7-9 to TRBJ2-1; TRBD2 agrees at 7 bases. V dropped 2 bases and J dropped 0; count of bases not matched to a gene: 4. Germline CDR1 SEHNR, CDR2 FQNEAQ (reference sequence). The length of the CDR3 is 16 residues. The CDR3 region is CASSLTLADSYNEQFF. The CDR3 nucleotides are TGTGCCAGCAGCTTAACCCTAGCGGACTCCTACAATGAGCAGTTCTTC.

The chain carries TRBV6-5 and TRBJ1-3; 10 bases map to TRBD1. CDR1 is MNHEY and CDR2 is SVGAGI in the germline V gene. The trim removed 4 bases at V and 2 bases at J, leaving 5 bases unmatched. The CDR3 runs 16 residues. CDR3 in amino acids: CASSSPGTGAGNTIYF. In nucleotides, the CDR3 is TGTGCCAGCAGTTCCCCCGGGACAGGGGCTGGAAACACCATATATTTT.

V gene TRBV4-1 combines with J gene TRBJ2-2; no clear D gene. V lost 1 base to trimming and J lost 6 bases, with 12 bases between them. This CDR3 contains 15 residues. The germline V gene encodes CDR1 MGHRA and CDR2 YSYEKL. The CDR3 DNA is TGCGCCAGCAGCCAAGGCACTACCACACCCGGGGAGCTGTTTTTT. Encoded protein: CASSQGTTTPGELFF.

The CDR3 DNA reads as TGTGCCAGCAGCTTTCGGGTGGGAGCCCAAAACAATGAGCAGTTCTTC. Protein sequence: CASSFRVGAQNNEQFF. The chain uses TRBV5-6 and TRBJ2-1; the D gene is possibly TRBD2 (5 bases). Deletions cut 2 bases from V and 5 bases from J, with 17 bases between. The germline gives CDR1 SGHDT, CDR2 YYEEEE. This CDR3 has 16 residues.